The text below deals with one T cell receptor (beta chain). Germline V gene sequence: CDR1 GTSNPN, CDR2 SVGIG (reference sequence). V gave up 1 base and J gave up 2 bases, with 9 bases separating them. This CDR3 region has 14 residues. This specimen belongs to a study of cytomegalovirus exposure and HLA in healthy donors. This PCR relied on a set of 60 Vbeta primers and 13 Jbeta primers. Profiling relied on immunoSEQ multiplex PCR, and the TCRdb table lists in-frame clones only, not all of them. This sample has about 160,000 clones, with around 81% found just once. Input material: PBMCs. The V gene is TRBV30, the J gene TRBJ1-3; possibly TRBD1 for D (5 bases). This receptor was taken from a woman aged 40-49 years in good health and CMV-seronegative. CDR3 sequence reads: CAWSAGQPGNTIYF. For the CDR3, the DNA is TGTGCCTGGAGTGCCGGACAACCTGGAAACACCATATATTTT.